Listed here is a single T cell receptor beta chain. These data originate in a study of T cell changes during pregnancy in multiple sclerosis. Measured with immunoSEQ multiplex PCR; TCRdb has only the in-frame clones, and not every one. Of some 79,000 clones listed, under 95% are singletons. The CDR3 has 15 residues. Losses at the gene ends were 6 bases for V and 5 bases for J; bases not matched to a gene: 9. Germline V gene lookup returns CDR1 ENHRY and CDR2 SYGVKD. The sample consisted of CD4+ T cells from peripheral blood mononuclear cells, taken in the second trimester of pregnancy. This clonotype was sampled from a female donor with multiple sclerosis, enrolled in a pregnancy study. The rearrangement joins TRBV10-3 to TRBJ1-4; 7 bases match TRBD1. CDR3 bases: TGTGCCATCAGCGCAACAGGGGTCCGAAATGAAAAACTGTTTTTT. Its translation is CAISATGVRNEKLFF.